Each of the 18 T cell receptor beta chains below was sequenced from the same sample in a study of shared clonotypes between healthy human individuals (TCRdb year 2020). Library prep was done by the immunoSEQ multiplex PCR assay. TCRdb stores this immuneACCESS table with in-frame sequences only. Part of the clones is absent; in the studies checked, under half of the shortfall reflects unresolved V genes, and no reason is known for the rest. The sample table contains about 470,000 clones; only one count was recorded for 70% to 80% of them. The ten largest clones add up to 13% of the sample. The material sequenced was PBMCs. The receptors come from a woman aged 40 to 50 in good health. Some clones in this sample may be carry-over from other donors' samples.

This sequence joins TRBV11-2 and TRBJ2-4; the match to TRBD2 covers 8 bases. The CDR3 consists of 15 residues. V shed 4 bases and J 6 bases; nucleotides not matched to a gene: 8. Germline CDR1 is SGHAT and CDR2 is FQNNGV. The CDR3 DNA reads TGTGCCAGCAGCTCCTTGACTAGCGCGTTAAACATTCAGTACTTC. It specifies CASSSLTSALNIQYF.

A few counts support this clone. The CDR3 DNA reads as TGTGCCAGCAGCAGTCAGGGGCCCTTGGGCTACACCTTC. Translation: CASSSQGPLGYTF. This chain links TRBV28 with TRBJ1-2; D is possibly TRBD1 (6 bases). Trimming pared 6 bases from V and 8 bases from J, leaving 16 bases between. In germline, CDR1 is MDHEN, CDR2 SYDVKM. The CDR3 spans 13 residues.

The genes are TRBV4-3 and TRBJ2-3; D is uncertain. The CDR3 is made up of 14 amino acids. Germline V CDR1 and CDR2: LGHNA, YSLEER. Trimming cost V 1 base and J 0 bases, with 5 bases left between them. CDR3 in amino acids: CASSQGDSTDTQYF. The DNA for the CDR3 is TGCGCCAGCAGCCAAGGAGATAGCACAGATACGCAGTATTTT.

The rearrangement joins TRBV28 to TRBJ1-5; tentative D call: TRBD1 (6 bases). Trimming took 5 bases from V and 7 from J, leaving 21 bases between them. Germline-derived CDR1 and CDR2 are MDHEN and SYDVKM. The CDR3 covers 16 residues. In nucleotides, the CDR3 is TGTGCCAGCAGTGCCCCCCACAGGGCCCATATCCAGCCCCAGCATTTT. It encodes CASSAPHRAHIQPQHF.

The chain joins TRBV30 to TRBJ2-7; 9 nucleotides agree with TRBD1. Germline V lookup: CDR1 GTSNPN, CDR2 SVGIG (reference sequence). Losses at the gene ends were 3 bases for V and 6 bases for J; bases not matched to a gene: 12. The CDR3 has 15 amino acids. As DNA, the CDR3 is TGTGCCTGGAGGCAACCGGGACAGGGCTCGTCCGAGCAGTACTTC. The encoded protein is CAWRQPGQGSSEQYF.

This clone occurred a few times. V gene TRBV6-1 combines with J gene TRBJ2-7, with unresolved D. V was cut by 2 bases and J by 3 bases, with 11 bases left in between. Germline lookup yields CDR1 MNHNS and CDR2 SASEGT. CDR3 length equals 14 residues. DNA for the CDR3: TGTGCCAGCAGTGAAAACGCAGGTTACTACGAGCAGTACTTC. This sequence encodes CASSENAGYYEQYF.

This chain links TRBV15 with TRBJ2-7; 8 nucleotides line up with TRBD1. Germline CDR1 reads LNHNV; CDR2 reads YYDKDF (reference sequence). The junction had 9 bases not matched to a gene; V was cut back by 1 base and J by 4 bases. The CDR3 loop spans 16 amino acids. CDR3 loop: CATSRVGQGGGYEQYF. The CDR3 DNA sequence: TGTGCCACCAGCAGAGTCGGACAGGGTGGTGGTTACGAGCAGTACTTC.

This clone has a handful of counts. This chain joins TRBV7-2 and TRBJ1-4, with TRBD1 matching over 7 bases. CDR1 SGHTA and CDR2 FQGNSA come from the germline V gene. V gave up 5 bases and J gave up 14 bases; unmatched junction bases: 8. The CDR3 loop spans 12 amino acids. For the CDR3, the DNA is TGTGCCAGCAGCCAACCGGGACAGTTTCTGTTTTTT. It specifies CASSQPGQFLFF.

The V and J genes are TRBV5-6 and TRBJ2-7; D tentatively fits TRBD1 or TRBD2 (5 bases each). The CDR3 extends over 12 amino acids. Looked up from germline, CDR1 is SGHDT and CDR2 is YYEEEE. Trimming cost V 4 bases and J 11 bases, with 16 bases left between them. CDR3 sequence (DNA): TGTGCCAGCAGCACGGGACCGACAAGGGAGTACTTC. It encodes CASSTGPTREYF.

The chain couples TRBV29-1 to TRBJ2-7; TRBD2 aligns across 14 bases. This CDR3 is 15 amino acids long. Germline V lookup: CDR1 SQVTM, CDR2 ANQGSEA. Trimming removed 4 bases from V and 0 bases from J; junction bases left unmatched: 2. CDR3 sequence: CSVGGLAGGSYEQYF. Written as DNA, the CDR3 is TGCAGCGTTGGTGGACTAGCGGGAGGCTCCTACGAGCAGTACTTC.

The CDR3 loop reads CASSLDNVEHF. The CDR3 DNA is TGTGCCAGCAGTTTGGATAATGTGGAGCATTTT. The rearrangement joins TRBV28 to TRBJ1-5; D is ambiguous. The CDR3 consists of 11 residues. Germline V gives CDR1 MDHEN, CDR2 SYDVKM. Trimming took 3 bases from V and 14 from J, leaving 11 bases between them. Complete variable domain (other parts from reference TRBV28 and TRBJ1-5): DVKVTQSSRYLVKRTGEKVFLECVQDMDHENMFWYRQDPGLGLRLIYFSYDVKMKEKGDIPEGYSVSREKKERFSLILESASTNQTSMYLCASSLDNVEHFGDGTRLSIL.

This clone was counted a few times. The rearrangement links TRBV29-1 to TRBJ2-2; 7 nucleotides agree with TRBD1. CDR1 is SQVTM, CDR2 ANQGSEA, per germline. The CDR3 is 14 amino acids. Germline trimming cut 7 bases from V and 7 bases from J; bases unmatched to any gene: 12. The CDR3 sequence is CSAQGQRTRGELFF. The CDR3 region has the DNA TGCAGCGCCCAGGGACAGAGGACTCGCGGGGAGCTGTTTTTT.

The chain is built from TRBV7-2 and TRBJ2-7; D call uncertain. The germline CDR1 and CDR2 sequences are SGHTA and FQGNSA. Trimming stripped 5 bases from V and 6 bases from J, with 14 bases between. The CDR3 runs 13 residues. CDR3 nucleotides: TGTGCCAGCAGCCCCCGGCAGTTAGTCGAGCAGTACTTC. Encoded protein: CASSPRQLVEQYF.

CDR3 protein: CASSSSNRGLGYTF. As DNA, the CDR3 is TGTGCCAGTAGTTCTTCAAACAGGGGACTAGGCTACACCTTC. The chain links TRBV19 to TRBJ1-2; 7 bases are shared with TRBD1. This CDR3 has 14 residues. Germline lookup yields CDR1 LNHDA and CDR2 SQIVND (reference sequence). J gave up 8 bases and V 5 bases, and 11 bases lay outside the gene matches.

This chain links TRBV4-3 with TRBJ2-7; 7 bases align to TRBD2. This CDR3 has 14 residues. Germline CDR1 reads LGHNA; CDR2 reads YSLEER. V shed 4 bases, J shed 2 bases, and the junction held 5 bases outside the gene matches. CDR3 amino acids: CASSLQRGPYEQYF. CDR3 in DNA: TGCGCCAGCAGCCTGCAGCGGGGCCCCTACGAGCAGTACTTC.

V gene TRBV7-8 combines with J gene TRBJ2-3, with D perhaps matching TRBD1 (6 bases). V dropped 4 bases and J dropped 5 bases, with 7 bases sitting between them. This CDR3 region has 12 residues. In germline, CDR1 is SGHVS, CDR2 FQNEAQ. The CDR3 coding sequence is TGTGCCAGCAGCTGGACAGAAGATACGCAGTATTTT. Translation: CASSWTEDTQYF.

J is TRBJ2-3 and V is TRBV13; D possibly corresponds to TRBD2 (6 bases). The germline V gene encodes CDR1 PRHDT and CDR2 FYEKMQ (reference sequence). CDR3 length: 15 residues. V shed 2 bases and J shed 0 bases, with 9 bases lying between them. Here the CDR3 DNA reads TGTGCCAGCAGCTTATGGCGGGATAGCACAGATACGCAGTATTTT. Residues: CASSLWRDSTDTQYF.

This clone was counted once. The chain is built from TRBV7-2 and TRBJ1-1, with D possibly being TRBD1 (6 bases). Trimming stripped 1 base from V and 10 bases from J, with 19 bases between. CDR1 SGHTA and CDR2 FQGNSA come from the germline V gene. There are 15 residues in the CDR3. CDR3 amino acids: CASSLVGGGGLGAFF. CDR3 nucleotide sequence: TGTGCCAGCAGCTTAGTGGGGGGAGGGGGATTAGGAGCTTTCTTT.